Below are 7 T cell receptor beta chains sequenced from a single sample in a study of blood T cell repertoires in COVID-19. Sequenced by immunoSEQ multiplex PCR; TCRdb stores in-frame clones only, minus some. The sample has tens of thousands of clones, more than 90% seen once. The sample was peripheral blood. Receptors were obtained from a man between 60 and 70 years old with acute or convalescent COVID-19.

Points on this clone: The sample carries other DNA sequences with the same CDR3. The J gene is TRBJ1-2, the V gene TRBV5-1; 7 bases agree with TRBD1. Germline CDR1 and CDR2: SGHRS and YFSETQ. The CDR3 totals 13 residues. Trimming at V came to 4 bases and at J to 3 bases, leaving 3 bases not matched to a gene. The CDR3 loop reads CASSPDRDYGYTF. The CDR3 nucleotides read TGCGCCAGCAGCCCCGACAGGGACTATGGCTACACCTTC.

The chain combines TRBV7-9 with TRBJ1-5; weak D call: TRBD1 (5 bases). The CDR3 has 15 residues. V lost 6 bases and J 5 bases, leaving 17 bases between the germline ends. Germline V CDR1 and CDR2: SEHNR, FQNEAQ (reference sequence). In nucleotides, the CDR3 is TGTGCCAGCAGTCGGGACGGGAGGGGTGATCAGCCCCAGCATTTT. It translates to CASSRDGRGDQPQHF.

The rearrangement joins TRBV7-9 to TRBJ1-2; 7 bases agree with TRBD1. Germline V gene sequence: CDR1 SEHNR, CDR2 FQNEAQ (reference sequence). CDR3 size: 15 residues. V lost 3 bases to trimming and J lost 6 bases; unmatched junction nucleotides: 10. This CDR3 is CASSFGQAAGDGYTF. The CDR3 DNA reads TGTGCCAGCAGCTTTGGACAGGCCGCAGGGGATGGCTACACCTTC.

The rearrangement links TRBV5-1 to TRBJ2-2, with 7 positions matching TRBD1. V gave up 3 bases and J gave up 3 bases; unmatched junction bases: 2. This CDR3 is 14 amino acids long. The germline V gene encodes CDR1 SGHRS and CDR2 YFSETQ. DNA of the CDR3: TGCGCCAGCAGCTCGACAGGGCACACCGGGGAGCTGTTTTTT. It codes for CASSSTGHTGELFF.

The CDR3 is CATKGDTEAFF. Written as DNA, the CDR3 is TGTGCCACTAAAGGGGACACTGAAGCTTTCTTT. The rearrangement links TRBV2 to TRBJ1-1, with D possibly matching TRBD1 (5 bases). CDR3 length equals 11 residues. Germline CDR1 and CDR2: SNHLY and FYNNEI. The germline V and J ends were trimmed by 10 bases and 3 bases, with 9 bases remaining between them.

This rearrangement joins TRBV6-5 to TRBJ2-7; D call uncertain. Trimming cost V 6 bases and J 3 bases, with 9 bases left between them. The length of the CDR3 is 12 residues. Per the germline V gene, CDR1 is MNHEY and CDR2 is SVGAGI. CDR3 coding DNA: TGTGCCAGCAGACAATCTGTCTACGAGCAGTACTTC. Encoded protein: CASRQSVYEQYF.

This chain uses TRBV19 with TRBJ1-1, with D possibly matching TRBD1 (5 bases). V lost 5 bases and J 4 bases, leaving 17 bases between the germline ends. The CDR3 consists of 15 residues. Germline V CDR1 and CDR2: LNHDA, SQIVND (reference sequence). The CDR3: CASSARLGQITEAFF. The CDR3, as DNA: TGTGCCAGTAGTGCCCGGCTGGGGCAAATCACTGAAGCTTTCTTT.